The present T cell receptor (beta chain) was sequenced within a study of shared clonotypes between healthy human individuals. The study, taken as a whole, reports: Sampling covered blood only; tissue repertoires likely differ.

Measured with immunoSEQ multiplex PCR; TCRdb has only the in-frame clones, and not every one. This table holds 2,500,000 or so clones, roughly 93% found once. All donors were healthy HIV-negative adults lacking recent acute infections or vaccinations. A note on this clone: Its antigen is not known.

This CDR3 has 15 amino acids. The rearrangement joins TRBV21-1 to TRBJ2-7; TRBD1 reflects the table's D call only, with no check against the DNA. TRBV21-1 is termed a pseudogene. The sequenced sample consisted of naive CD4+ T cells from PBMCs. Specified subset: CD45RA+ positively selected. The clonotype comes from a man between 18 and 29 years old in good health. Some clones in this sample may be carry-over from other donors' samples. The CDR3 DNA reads TGTGCCAGCAGCAAAGTCCGGGACAGGCCCTACGAGCAGTACTTC. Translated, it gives CASSKVRDRPYEQYF.